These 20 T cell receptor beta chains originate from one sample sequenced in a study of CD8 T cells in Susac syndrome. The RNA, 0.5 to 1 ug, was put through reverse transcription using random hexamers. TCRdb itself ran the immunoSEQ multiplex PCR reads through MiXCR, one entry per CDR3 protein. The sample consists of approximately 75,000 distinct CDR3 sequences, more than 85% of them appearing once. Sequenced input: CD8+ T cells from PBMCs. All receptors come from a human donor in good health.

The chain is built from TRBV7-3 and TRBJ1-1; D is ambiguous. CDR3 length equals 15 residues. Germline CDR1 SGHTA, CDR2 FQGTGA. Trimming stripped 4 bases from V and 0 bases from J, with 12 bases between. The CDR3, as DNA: TGTGCCAGCAGCTCCACCGCCGCGGTGAACACTGAAGCTTTCTTT. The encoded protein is CASSSTAAVNTEAFF.

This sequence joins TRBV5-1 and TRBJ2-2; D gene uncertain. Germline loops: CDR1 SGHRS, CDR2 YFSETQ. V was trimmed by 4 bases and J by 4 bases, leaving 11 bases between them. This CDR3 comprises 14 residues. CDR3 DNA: TGCGCCAGCAGCGAGTTATATGGCACCGGGGAGCTGTTTTTT. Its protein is CASSELYGTGELFF. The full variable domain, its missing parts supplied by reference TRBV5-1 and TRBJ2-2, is KAGVTQTPRYLIKTRGQQVTLSCSPISGHRSVSWYQQTPGQGLQFLFEYFSETQRNKGNFPGRFSGRQFSNSRSEMNVSTLELGDSALYLCASSELYGTGELFFGEGSRLTVL.

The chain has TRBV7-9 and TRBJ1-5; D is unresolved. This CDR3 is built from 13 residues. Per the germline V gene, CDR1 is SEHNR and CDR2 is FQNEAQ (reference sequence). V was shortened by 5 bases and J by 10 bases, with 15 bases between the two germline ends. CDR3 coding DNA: TGTGCCAGCAGCCTAAATGACGGGGAACCCCAGCATTTT. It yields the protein CASSLNDGEPQHF.

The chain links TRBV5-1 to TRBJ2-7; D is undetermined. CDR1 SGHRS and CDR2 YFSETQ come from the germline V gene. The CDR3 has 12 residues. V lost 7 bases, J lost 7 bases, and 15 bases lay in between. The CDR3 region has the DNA TGCGCCAGCTGTTTGTGGGGATGGGAGCAGTACGTC. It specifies CASCLWGWEQYV.

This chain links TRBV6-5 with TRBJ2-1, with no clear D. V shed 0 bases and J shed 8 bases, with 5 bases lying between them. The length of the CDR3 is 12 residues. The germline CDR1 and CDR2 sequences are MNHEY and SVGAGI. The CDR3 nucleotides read TGTGCCAGCAGTTACTCTAGGGATGAGCAGTTCTTC. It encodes CASSYSRDEQFF.

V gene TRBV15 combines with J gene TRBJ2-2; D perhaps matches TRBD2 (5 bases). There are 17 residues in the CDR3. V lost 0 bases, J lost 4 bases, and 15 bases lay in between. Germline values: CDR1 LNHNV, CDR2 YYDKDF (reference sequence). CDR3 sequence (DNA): TGTGCCACCAGCAGAGACCCGAGAGGGCGAATCACCGGGGAGCTGTTTTTT. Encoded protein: CATSRDPRGRITGELFF.

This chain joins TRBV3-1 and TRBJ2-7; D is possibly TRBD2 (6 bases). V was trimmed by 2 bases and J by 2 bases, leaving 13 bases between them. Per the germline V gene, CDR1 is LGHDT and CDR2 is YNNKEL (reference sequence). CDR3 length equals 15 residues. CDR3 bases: TGTGCCAGCAGCCAATGGAGGGAGACCACCTACGAGCAGTACGTC. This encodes CASSQWRETTYEQYV.

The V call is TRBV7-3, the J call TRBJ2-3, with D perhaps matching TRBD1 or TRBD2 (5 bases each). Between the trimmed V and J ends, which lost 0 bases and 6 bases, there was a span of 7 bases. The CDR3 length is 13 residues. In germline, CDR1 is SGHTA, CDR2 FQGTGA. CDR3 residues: CASSLTGVDTQYF. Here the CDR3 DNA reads TGTGCCAGCAGCTTAACGGGGGTCGATACGCAGTATTTT.

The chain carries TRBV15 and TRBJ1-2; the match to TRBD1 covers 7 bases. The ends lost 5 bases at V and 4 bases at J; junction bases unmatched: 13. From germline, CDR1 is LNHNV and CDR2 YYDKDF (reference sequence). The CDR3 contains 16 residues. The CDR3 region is CATSVGRGTGVYGYTF. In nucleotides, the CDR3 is TGTGCCACCAGCGTAGGGCGGGGAACAGGGGTCTATGGCTACACCTTC.

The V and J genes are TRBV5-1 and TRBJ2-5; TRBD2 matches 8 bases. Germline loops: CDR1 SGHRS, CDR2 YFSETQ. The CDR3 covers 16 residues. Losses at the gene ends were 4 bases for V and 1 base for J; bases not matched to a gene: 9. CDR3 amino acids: CASSPPEAGVQETQYF. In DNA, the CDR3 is TGCGCCAGCAGCCCCCCGGAAGCGGGGGTCCAAGAGACCCAGTACTTC.

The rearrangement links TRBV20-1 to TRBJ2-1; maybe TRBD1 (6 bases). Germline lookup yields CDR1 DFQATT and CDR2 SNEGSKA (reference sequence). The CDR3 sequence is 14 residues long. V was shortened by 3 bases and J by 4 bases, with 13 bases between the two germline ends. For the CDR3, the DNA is TGCAGTGCTAGGCTAGCTAGGGGGTACAATGAGCAGTTCTTC. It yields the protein CSARLARGYNEQFF.

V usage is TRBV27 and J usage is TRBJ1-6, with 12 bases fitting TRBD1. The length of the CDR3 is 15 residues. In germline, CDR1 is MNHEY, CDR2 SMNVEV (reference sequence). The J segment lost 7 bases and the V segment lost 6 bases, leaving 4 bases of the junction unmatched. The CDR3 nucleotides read TGTGCCAGCAGCTCCGGGACAGGGGGCAATTCACCCCTCCACTTT. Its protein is CASSSGTGGNSPLHF.

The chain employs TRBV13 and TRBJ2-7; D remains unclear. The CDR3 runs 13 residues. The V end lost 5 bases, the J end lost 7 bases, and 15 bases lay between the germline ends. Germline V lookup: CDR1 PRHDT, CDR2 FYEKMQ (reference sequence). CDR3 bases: TGTGCCAGCAGCGCCGGCCGGGTCCGAGAGCAGTACTTC. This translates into CASSAGRVREQYF. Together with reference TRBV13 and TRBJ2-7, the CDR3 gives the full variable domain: AAGVIQSPRHLIKEKRETATLKCYPIPRHDTVYWYQQGPGQDPQFLISFYEKMQSDKGSIPDRFSAQQFSDYHSELNMSSLELGDSALYFCASSAGRVREQYFGPGTRLTVT.

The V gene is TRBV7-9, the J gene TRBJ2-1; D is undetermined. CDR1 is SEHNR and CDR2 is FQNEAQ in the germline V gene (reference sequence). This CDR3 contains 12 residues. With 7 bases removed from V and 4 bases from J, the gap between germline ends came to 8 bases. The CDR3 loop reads CASTWAYNEQFF. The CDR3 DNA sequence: TGTGCCAGCACGTGGGCATACAATGAGCAGTTCTTC. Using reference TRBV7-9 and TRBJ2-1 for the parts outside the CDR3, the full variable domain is DTGVSQNPRHKITKRGQNVTFRCDPISEHNRLYWYRQTLGQGPEFLTYFQNEAQLEKSRLLSDRFSAERPKGSFSTLEIQRTEQGDSAMYLCASTWAYNEQFFGPGTRLTVL.

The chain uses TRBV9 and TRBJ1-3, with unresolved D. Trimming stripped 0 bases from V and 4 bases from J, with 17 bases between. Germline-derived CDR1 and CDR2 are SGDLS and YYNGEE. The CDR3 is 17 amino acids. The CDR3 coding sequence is TGTGCCAGCAGCGTAGAGGCCTCGGCGGTTACGGGAAACACCATATATTTT. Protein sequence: CASSVEASAVTGNTIYF.

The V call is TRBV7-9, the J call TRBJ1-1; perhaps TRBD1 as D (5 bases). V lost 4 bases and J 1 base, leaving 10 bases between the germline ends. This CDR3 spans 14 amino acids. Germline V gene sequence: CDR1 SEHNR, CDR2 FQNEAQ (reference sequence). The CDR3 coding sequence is TGTGCCAGCAGCTCGGACACCAAGAACACTGAAGCTTTCTTT. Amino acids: CASSSDTKNTEAFF.

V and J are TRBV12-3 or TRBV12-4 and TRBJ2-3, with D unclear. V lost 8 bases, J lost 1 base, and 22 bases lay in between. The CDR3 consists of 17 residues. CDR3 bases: TGTGCCAGCCAACTCATGGTCCGGTTCTCAGGCACAGATACGCAGTATTTT. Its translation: CASQLMVRFSGTDTQYF.

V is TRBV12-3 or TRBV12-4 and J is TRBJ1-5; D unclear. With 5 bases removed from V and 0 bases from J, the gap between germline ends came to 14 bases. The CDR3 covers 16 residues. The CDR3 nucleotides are TGTGCCAGCAGTCTACCAAGAGGGCATAGCAATCAGCCCCAGCATTTT. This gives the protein CASSLPRGHSNQPQHF.

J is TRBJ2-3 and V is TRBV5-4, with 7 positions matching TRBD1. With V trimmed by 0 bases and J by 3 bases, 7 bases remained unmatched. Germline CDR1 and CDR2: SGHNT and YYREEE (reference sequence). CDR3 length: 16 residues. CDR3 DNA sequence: TGTGCCAGCAGCTTGGACCAGGGGGTCGGGACAGATACGCAGTATTTT. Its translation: CASSLDQGVGTDTQYF.

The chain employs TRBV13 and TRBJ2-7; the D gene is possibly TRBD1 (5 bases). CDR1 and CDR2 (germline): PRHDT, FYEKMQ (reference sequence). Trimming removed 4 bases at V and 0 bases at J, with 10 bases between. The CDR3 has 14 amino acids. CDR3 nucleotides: TGTGCCAGCAGCTCTCAGGGTTCCTCCTACGAGCAGTACGTC. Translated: CASSSQGSSYEQYV.